Each of the 9 T cell receptor beta chains below was sequenced from the same sample in a study of technical replicates of blood from a handful of donors. TCRdb's copy holds only in-frame clones and misses some; the assay was immunoSEQ multiplex PCR. The table has roughly 56,000 clones, over 90% seen once. The source material was PBMCs. These receptors all stem from a human donor in good health. Some clones in this sample may be carry-over from other donors' samples.

This rearrangement joins TRBV5-1 to TRBJ2-5; 7 bases fit TRBD1. The CDR3 runs to 15 residues. The V gene's germline CDR1 is SGHRS and CDR2 YFSETQ. J lost 1 base, V lost 4 bases, and 7 bases had no gene match. The CDR3 region is CASSQTGSLQETQYF. In nucleotides, the CDR3 is TGCGCCAGCAGCCAGACAGGGAGCCTCCAAGAGACCCAGTACTTC. The variable domain in full, with the rest retrieved from reference TRBV5-1 and TRBJ2-5, is KAGVTQTPRYLIKTRGQQVTLSCSPISGHRSVSWYQQTPGQGLQFLFEYFSETQRNKGNFPGRFSGRQFSNSRSEMNVSTLELGDSALYLCASSQTGSLQETQYFGPGTRLLVL.

This rearrangement joins TRBV6-6 to TRBJ1-2; perhaps TRBD1 as D (5 bases). The CDR3 contains 14 residues. Germline CDR1 MNHNY, CDR2 SVGAGI (reference sequence). V was clipped by 2 bases and J by 4 bases, with 11 bases between them. The CDR3 nucleotides are TGTGCCAGCAGTTACACAGGATTTATCTATGGCTACACCTTC. Translating it yields CASSYTGFIYGYTF.

This chain connects TRBV7-6 to TRBJ2-7, with 10 bases fitting TRBD2. Germline lookup yields CDR1 SGHVS and CDR2 FNYEAQ. The V segment lost 1 base and the J segment 4 bases; nucleotides outside the gene matches: 4. The CDR3 is 15 amino acids. The CDR3 here is CASSLEGTSVYEQYF. Here the CDR3 DNA reads TGTGCCAGCAGCTTAGAAGGGACTAGCGTTTACGAGCAGTACTTC.

The V call is TRBV7-2, the J call TRBJ2-1; TRBD2 matches at 10 bases. The V segment lost 1 base and the J segment 9 bases; nucleotides outside the gene matches: 6. The CDR3 contains 15 residues. The germline CDR1 and CDR2 sequences are SGHTA and FQGNSA. The CDR3 nucleotides are TGTGCCAGCAGCTTAGGTCGAGCGGGGGGGAGTGAGCAGTTCTTC. Residues: CASSLGRAGGSEQFF.

V gene TRBV7-8 combines with J gene TRBJ2-5, with D perhaps matching TRBD2 (6 bases). Germline values: CDR1 SGHVS, CDR2 FQNEAQ. Deletions cut 0 bases from V and 3 bases from J, with 14 bases between. The CDR3 is 16 residues long. The CDR3 protein is CASSLAPDGRKETQYF. CDR3 bases: TGTGCCAGCAGCTTAGCACCGGACGGGAGAAAAGAGACCCAGTACTTC. Complete variable domain (other parts from reference TRBV7-8 and TRBJ2-5): GAGVSQSPRYKVAKRGQDVALRCDPISGHVSLFWYQQALGQGPEFLTYFQNEAQLDKSGLPSDRFFAERPEGSVSTLKIQRTQQEDSAVYLCASSLAPDGRKETQYFGPGTRLLVL.

This rearrangement joins TRBV5-6 to TRBJ1-5, with 7 positions matching TRBD1. V lost 0 bases to trimming and J lost 7 bases; unmatched junction nucleotides: 7. CDR1 and CDR2 from the germline V gene are SGHDT and YYEEEE. The CDR3 length is 15 residues. DNA of the CDR3: TGTGCCAGCAGCTTGGGATACAGGGGAGTGCAGCCCCAGCATTTT. It specifies CASSLGYRGVQPQHF.

This clone has a handful of counts. The chain employs TRBV12-5 and TRBJ1-3, with D possibly TRBD1 on 5 matching bases. Germline values: CDR1 LGHNT, CDR2 FRNRAP. V was clipped by 10 bases and J by 3 bases, with 19 bases between them. The CDR3 extends over 15 amino acids. The CDR3 loop reads CATKRGGQGGNTIYF. The CDR3 region has the DNA TGTGCTACCAAAAGGGGTGGGCAAGGTGGAAACACCATATATTTT.

This clone occurred once. The rearrangement links TRBV7-2 to TRBJ2-3; 9 nucleotides agree with TRBD2. The CDR3 loop spans 16 amino acids. The ends lost 6 bases at V and 0 bases at J; junction bases unmatched: 7. The germline CDR1 and CDR2 sequences are SGHTA and FQGNSA. Here the CDR3 DNA reads TGTGCCAGCAGTCCCCAGGGGACTAGCAGCACAGATACGCAGTATTTT. Protein product: CASSPQGTSSTDTQYF. Full variable domain (remainder filled in from reference TRBV7-2 and TRBJ2-3): GAGVSQSPSNKVTEKGKDVELRCDPISGHTALYWYRQSLGQGLEFLIYFQGNSAPDKSGLPSDRFSAERTGGSVSTLTIQRTQQEDSAVYLCASSPQGTSSTDTQYFGPGTRLTVL.

V usage is TRBV15 and J usage is TRBJ2-7, with 10 bases lining up with TRBD2. Germline V gene lookup returns CDR1 LNHNV and CDR2 YYDKDF (reference sequence). V shed 2 bases and J 4 bases; nucleotides not matched to a gene: 5. The CDR3 length is 15 residues. CDR3 nucleotide sequence: TGTGCCACCAGCAGATTCGGGACTAGCGAATACGAGCAGTACTTC. Translated, it gives CATSRFGTSEYEQYF.